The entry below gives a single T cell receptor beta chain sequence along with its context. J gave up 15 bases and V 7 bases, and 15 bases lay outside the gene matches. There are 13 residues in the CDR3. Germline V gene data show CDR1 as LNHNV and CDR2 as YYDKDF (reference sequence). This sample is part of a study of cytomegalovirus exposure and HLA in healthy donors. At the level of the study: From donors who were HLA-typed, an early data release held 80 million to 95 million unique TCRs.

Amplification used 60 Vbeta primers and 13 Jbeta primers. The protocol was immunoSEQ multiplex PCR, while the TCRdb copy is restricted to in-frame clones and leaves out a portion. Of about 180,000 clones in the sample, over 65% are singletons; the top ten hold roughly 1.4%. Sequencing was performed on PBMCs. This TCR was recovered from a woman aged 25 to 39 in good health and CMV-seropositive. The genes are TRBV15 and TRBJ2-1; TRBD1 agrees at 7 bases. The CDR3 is CATMGTEAYDMFF. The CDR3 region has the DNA TGTGCCACCATGGGGACAGAAGCCTACGATATGTTCTTC.